The entry that follows covers one TCR beta chain sequence. As yet, its antigen is unknown. CDR1 and CDR2 (germline): GTSNPN, SVGIG (reference sequence). This CDR3 contains 16 residues. V was trimmed by 0 bases and J by 0 bases, leaving 9 bases between them. The sample comes from a study of T cell responses to AZD1222 COVID-19 vaccine. Study-wide results and limits: At study baseline, merely a handful of AZD1222 recipients were seropositive. Regions left unmutated in variants are reportedly the target of nearly half of spike-specific TCRs.

Analyses pooled second doses at about 4 or about 12 weeks. Method: immunoSEQ multiplex PCR; TCRdb's copy keeps in-frame clones and lacks some. The repertoire holds around 150,000 clones, approximately 88% seen once, with 4% to 4.5% in the top ten. The J gene is TRBJ1-6, the V gene TRBV30; D gene uncertain. The sequencing here drew on peripheral blood, taken 28 days after the second AZD1222 dose. The source is an adult who received the AZD1222 COVID-19 vaccine. The DNA of the CDR3 is TGTGCCTGGAGTGTTAAGACCAGCTCCTATAATTCACCCCTCCACTTT. It is translated as CAWSVKTSSYNSPLHF.